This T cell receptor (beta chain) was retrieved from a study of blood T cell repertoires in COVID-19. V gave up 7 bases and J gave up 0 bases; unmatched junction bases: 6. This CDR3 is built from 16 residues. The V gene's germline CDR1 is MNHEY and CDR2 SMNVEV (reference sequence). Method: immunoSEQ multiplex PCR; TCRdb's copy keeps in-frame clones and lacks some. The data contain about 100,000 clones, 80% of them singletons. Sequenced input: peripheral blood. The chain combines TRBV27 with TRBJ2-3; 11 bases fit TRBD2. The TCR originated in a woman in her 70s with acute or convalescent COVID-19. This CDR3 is CASTRLAGGSTDTQYF. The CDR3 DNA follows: TGTGCCAGCACGAGATTAGCGGGGGGGAGCACAGATACGCAGTATTTT.